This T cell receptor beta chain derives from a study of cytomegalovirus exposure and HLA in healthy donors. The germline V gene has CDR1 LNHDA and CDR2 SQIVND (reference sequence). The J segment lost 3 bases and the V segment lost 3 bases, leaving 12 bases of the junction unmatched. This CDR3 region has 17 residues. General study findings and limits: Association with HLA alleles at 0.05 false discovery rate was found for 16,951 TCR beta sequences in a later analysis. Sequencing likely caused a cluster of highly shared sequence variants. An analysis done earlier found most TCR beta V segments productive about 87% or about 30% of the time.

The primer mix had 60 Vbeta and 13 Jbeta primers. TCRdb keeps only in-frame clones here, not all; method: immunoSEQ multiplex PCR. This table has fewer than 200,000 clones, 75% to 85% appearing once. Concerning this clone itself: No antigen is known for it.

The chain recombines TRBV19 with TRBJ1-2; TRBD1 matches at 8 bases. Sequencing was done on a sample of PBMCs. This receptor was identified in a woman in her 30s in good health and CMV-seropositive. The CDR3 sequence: CASSIEFQGARDYGYTF. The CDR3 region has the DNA TGTGCCAGTAGTATCGAATTTCAGGGGGCGAGAGACTATGGCTACACCTTC. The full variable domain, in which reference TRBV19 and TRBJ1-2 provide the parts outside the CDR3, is DGGITQSPKYLFRKEGQNVTLSCEQNLNHDAMYWYRQDPGQGLRLIYYSQIVNDFQKGDIAEGYSVSREKKESFPLTVTSAQKNPTAFYLCASSIEFQGARDYGYTFGSGTRLTVV.